Presented here are 19 T cell receptor beta chains from one specimen sequenced in a study of T-cell reconstitution after alpha-beta-depleted transplantation in children (dated by TCRdb to about 2016). This specimen's treatment or condition label, interpreted: allogeneic hematopoietic cell transplantation with graft depleted of TCRalphabeta T cells and CD19 B cells. Library preparation used PCR. The data were produced on an Illumina HiSeq 2500. TCR library preparation used molecular barcoding, with unique molecular identifiers applied to normalize quantification of the TCRbeta repertoire. In-frame beta chains were kept once TCRdb had trimmed the public reads at Q25 with fastp and called clones with MiXCR. Rows are combined by CDR3 protein, so each entry shows the most common genes and DNA. This sample gives a few hundred thousand distinct CDR3 sequences in total; 27% of them show up just once. 30% to 40% of the sample belongs to the ten largest clones.

The starting material was PBMCs, obtained before TCRalphabeta/CD19-depleted stem cell transplant. The receptors originated from a boy less than two years old with Wiskott-Aldrich syndrome, due to receive a stem cell transplant.

V gene TRBV18 combines with J gene TRBJ1-1; D possibly corresponds to TRBD1 (5 bases). This CDR3 is built from 14 residues. CDR1 is KGHSH and CDR2 is LQKENI in the germline V gene. V gave up 4 bases and J gave up 5 bases, with 14 bases separating them. The CDR3 spells CASSLIERGTEAFF. DNA for the CDR3: TGTGCCAGCTCACTCATAGAGCGGGGGACTGAAGCTTTCTTT. Full variable domain (outside the CDR3, taken from reference TRBV18 and TRBJ1-1): NAGVMQNPRHLVRRRGQEARLRCSPMKGHSHVYWYRQLPEEGLKFMVYLQKENIIDESGMPKERFSAEFPKEGPSILRIQQVVRGDSAAYFCASSLIERGTEAFFGQGTRLTVV.

The chain couples TRBV13 to TRBJ1-1; a possible D gene is TRBD1 (5 bases). From germline, CDR1 is PRHDT and CDR2 FYEKMQ (reference sequence). V dropped 2 bases and J dropped 8 bases, with 9 bases sitting between them. The CDR3 has 12 amino acids. The CDR3 bases are TGTGCCAGCAGCTTAAGGGGCATGGAAGCTTTCTTT. Its protein product is CASSLRGMEAFF.

The V call is TRBV14, the J call TRBJ2-5; unclear D gene. Deletions cut 6 bases from V and 3 bases from J, with 11 bases between. Germline CDR1 SGHDN, CDR2 FVKESK. The CDR3 runs to 13 residues. CDR3 coding DNA: TGTGCCAGCAGTCCCGACTTAAAAGAGACCCAGTACTTC. Its protein product is CASSPDLKETQYF.

The chain employs TRBV5-1 and TRBJ2-4; a weak D match, TRBD1 (6 bases). Trimming left V 7 bases short and J 7 bases short, with 15 bases between. The CDR3 is made up of 13 amino acids. The germline gives CDR1 SGHRS, CDR2 YFSETQ. CDR3 loop: CASGGEAGNIQYF. The CDR3 coding sequence is TGCGCCAGCGGGGGCGAAGCTGGGAACATTCAGTACTTC.

This chain links TRBV7-2 with TRBJ2-2; D possibly corresponds to TRBD1 (6 bases). Per germline, CDR1 SGHTA and CDR2 FQGNSA. Trimming shortened V by 5 bases and J by 4 bases, and 11 bases separated the two germline ends. CDR3 length equals 14 residues. For the CDR3, the DNA is TGTGCCAGCAGCGCCAGGGGCACCACCGGGGAGCTGTTTTTT. Its translation is CASSARGTTGELFF.

The genes are TRBV9 and TRBJ1-1, with TRBD1 identical over 9 bases. The CDR3 sequence is 14 residues long. V trimming: 0 bases; J trimming: 6 bases; junction bases outside the gene matches: 3. Per the germline V gene, CDR1 is SGDLS and CDR2 is YYNGEE. CDR3 sequence reads: CASSVETGGSEAFF. The CDR3 DNA reads as TGTGCCAGCAGCGTAGAGACAGGGGGGTCTGAAGCTTTCTTT.

This clonotype came up a few times. The chain carries TRBV6-1 and TRBJ2-3; 8 bases are shared with TRBD2. CDR1 MNHNS and CDR2 SASEGT come from the germline V gene. V trimming: 6 bases; J trimming: 1 base; junction bases outside the gene matches: 3. The CDR3 extends over 14 amino acids. The DNA for the CDR3 is TGTGCCAGCAGGAAGACTAGCGGCACAGATACGCAGTATTTT. Residues: CASRKTSGTDTQYF.

The rearrangement joins TRBV5-5 to TRBJ2-5, with 12 bases matching TRBD2. CDR1 is SGHKS and CDR2 is YYEKEE in the germline V gene (reference sequence). CDR3 size: 16 residues. V was pared by 2 bases and J by 1 base, with 3 bases of the junction left unmatched. CDR3 amino acids: CASSFLAGGPQETQYF. The CDR3 coding sequence is TGTGCCAGCAGCTTTCTAGCGGGAGGGCCCCAAGAGACCCAGTACTTC.

This clonotype was seen a handful of times. The chain has TRBV27 and TRBJ2-7; the match to TRBD1 covers 12 bases. With V trimmed by 6 bases and J by 6 bases, 12 bases remained unmatched. Germline CDR1 MNHEY, CDR2 SMNVEV (reference sequence). This CDR3 has 16 residues. CDR3 region: CASSSITGTGGGEQYF. DNA for the CDR3: TGTGCCAGCAGCTCAATAACCGGGACAGGGGGCGGCGAGCAGTACTTC.

This clonotype showed up just a few times. The chain uses TRBV2 and TRBJ2-7; TRBD1 matches 10 bases. This CDR3 comprises 15 residues. J was trimmed by 2 bases and V by 6 bases; bases with no gene match: 7. Germline CDR1 is SNHLY and CDR2 is FYNNEI. This chain's CDR3 is CASSRDRGDPYEQYF. CDR3 in DNA: TGTGCCAGCAGCCGGGACAGGGGCGATCCCTACGAGCAGTACTTC.

This chain links TRBV7-8 with TRBJ1-5, with a weak D call TRBD1 (5 bases). CDR1 is SGHVS, CDR2 FQNEAQ, per germline. The CDR3 contains 15 residues. V lost 5 bases and J lost 2, with 13 bases in between. The CDR3 DNA reads as TGTGCCAGCAGCGCACAGGTGGGGGGCAATCAGCCCCAGCATTTT. Protein sequence: CASSAQVGGNQPQHF. The whole variable domain, filled in from reference TRBV7-8 and TRBJ1-5, reads GAGVSQSPRYKVAKRGQDVALRCDPISGHVSLFWYQQALGQGPEFLTYFQNEAQLDKSGLPSDRFFAERPEGSVSTLKIQRTQQEDSAVYLCASSAQVGGNQPQHFGDGTRLSIL.

A few counts support this clonotype. This chain connects TRBV6-1 to TRBJ2-1; 10 bases agree with TRBD1. Germline CDR1 MNHNS, CDR2 SASEGT. J was trimmed by 4 bases and V by 6 bases; bases with no gene match: 9. This CDR3 comprises 16 residues. CDR3 nucleotide sequence: TGTGCCAGCAGGAAACTGACAGGGGGCGCTTACAATGAGCAGTTCTTC. The encoded protein is CASRKLTGGAYNEQFF.

The chain employs TRBV2 and TRBJ2-2, with 10 bases that match TRBD2. Germline-derived CDR1 and CDR2 are SNHLY and FYNNEI. CDR3 length: 18 amino acids. Germline trimming cut 10 bases from V and 3 bases from J; bases unmatched to any gene: 17. The CDR3 DNA follows: TGTGCCACCGAAACTAACAAACCGGGACTAGCGTACACCGGGGAGCTGTTTTTT. The encoded protein is CATETNKPGLAYTGELFF.

The chain is built from TRBV5-1 and TRBJ2-1; 9 nucleotides agree with TRBD2. With 4 bases clipped from V and 0 bases from J, the junction kept 5 bases outside the gene matches. Germline CDR1 is SGHRS and CDR2 is YFSETQ. The CDR3 covers 16 residues. The CDR3 is CASSQFSGSSYNEQFF. The CDR3 DNA follows: TGCGCCAGCAGCCAATTTAGCGGGAGCTCCTACAATGAGCAGTTCTTC.

The J gene is TRBJ1-1, the V gene TRBV6-1; 7 bases are shared with TRBD1. Germline values: CDR1 MNHNS, CDR2 SASEGT. CDR3 size: 15 residues. V gave up 10 bases and J gave up 1 base; unmatched junction bases: 12. The CDR3 reads CATSLQGFTNTEAFF. In nucleotides, the CDR3 is TGTGCCACCTCCCTACAGGGGTTTACGAACACTGAAGCTTTCTTT.

This sequence joins TRBV6-6 and TRBJ1-1; possible D gene TRBD1, 5 bases. Germline assignment: CDR1 MNHNY and CDR2 SVGAGI (reference sequence). The CDR3 consists of 13 residues. Trimming removed 4 bases from V and 10 bases from J, with 16 bases in between. CDR3 loop: CASSFSSGGGAFF. The CDR3 DNA reads as TGTGCCAGCAGTTTCTCCAGCGGGGGAGGAGCTTTCTTT.

The chain carries TRBV5-1 and TRBJ2-4; D gene ambiguous. The CDR3 is made up of 15 amino acids. Trimming removed 5 bases from V and 2 bases from J, with 14 bases in between. Looked up from germline, CDR1 is SGHRS and CDR2 is YFSETQ. The CDR3 DNA is TGCGCCAGCAGTGTGGGTCCAGCGTCCAAAAACATTCAGTACTTC. As protein: CASSVGPASKNIQYF.

This clonotype was observed a few times. V and J are TRBV29-1 and TRBJ1-2; no reliable D call. The CDR3 spans 12 residues. In germline, CDR1 is SQVTM, CDR2 ANQGSEA. The germline V and J ends were trimmed by 0 bases and 8 bases, with 10 bases remaining between them. CDR3 loop: CSVEEIGGGYTF. The CDR3, as DNA: TGCAGCGTTGAAGAAATAGGAGGGGGCTACACCTTC.

The chain links TRBV5-1 to TRBJ2-3, with 12 nucleotides matching TRBD2. Trimming removed 4 bases from V and 6 bases from J; junction bases left unmatched: 30. Germline assignment: CDR1 SGHRS and CDR2 YFSETQ. The CDR3 covers 23 residues. For the CDR3, the DNA is TGCGCCAGCAGCCTAAAGACAGGCGACAACCTAGCGGGAGGGACGATCCCCGTGGATACGCAGTATTTT. This sequence encodes CASSLKTGDNLAGGTIPVDTQYF. The whole variable domain, remainder taken from reference TRBV5-1 and TRBJ2-3, is KAGVTQTPRYLIKTRGQQVTLSCSPISGHRSVSWYQQTPGQGLQFLFEYFSETQRNKGNFPGRFSGRQFSNSRSEMNVSTLELGDSALYLCASSLKTGDNLAGGTIPVDTQYFGPGTRLTVL.